This is a list of T cell receptor beta chains from one sample in a study of T cell changes during pregnancy in multiple sclerosis. The method was immunoSEQ multiplex PCR; TCRdb's version includes in-frame clones alone and lacks a portion of them. Here the sample spans 83,000 or so clones, about 94% being singletons. The sequences come from peripheral blood, collected after pregnancy. Receptor source: a female donor in good health, enrolled as a control in a pregnancy study. The CDR3 runs from the conserved cysteine through the conserved F or W. Each record gives: clone size, V gene, J gene, D gene, CDR3 protein, CDR3 DNA. D genes are given only for firm matches. The size of a clone is reported for some rows only, either as once, few or many, or as a class for expanded clones.

clone_size: once; v_call: TRBV19; j_call: TRBJ1-4; d_call: TRBD1; cdr3_aa: CASSRDRWGEKLFF; cdr3_nt: TGTGCCAGTAGTAGGGACAGGTGGGGTGAAAAACTGTTTTTT
clone_size: NA; v_call: TRBV2; j_call: TRBJ2-2; d_call: NA; cdr3_aa: CASSSLRNTGELFF; cdr3_nt: TGTGCCAGCAGCTCCCTGCGTAACACCGGGGAGCTGTTTTTT
clone_size: NA; v_call: TRBV7-6; j_call: TRBJ2-1; d_call: NA; cdr3_aa: CASSLNSMRTRYNEQFF; cdr3_nt: TGTGCCAGCAGCCTAAATTCGATGCGTACCCGATACAATGAGCAGTTCTTC
clone_size: NA; v_call: TRBV27; j_call: TRBJ1-5; d_call: TRBD1; cdr3_aa: CASRKQGGYSNQPQHF; cdr3_nt: TGTGCCAGCAGGAAACAGGGGGGGTATAGCAATCAGCCCCAGCATTTT
clone_size: NA; v_call: TRBV7-2; j_call: TRBJ2-5; d_call: NA; cdr3_aa: CASSFRGGTETQYF; cdr3_nt: TGTGCCAGCAGCTTTAGGGGGGGCACGGAGACCCAGTACTTC
clone_size: once; v_call: TRBV19; j_call: TRBJ2-3; d_call: TRBD2; cdr3_aa: CASRTSGDQGDTQYF; cdr3_nt: TGTGCCAGTAGGACTAGCGGGGATCAGGGAGATACGCAGTATTTT
clone_size: NA; v_call: TRBV6-5; j_call: TRBJ2-7; d_call: TRBD2; cdr3_aa: CASGPRLAPNYEQYF; cdr3_nt: TGTGCCAGCGGCCCAAGACTAGCGCCTAACTACGAGCAGTACTTC
clone_size: NA; v_call: TRBV2; j_call: TRBJ2-2; d_call: NA; cdr3_aa: CASTAGYTGELFF; cdr3_nt: TGTGCCTCAACCGCAGGTTACACCGGGGAGCTGTTTTTT
clone_size: NA; v_call: TRBV28; j_call: TRBJ2-1; d_call: TRBD1; cdr3_aa: CASAGTVSYNEQFF; cdr3_nt: TGTGCCAGCGCCGGGACAGTGTCCTACAATGAGCAGTTCTTC
clone_size: once; v_call: TRBV5-1; j_call: TRBJ2-7; d_call: NA; cdr3_aa: CASSPQGYEQYF; cdr3_nt: TGCGCCAGCAGCCCCCAGGGGTACGAGCAGTACTTC
clone_size: NA; v_call: TRBV18; j_call: TRBJ2-7; d_call: TRBD2; cdr3_aa: CASSPLAGGPTDEQYF; cdr3_nt: TGTGCCAGCTCACCGTTAGCGGGAGGGCCTACCGACGAGCAGTACTTC
clone_size: NA; v_call: TRBV5-1; j_call: TRBJ2-3; d_call: TRBD1; cdr3_aa: CASSRDRGGEDTQYF; cdr3_nt: TGCGCCAGCAGCCGGGACAGGGGAGGGGAAGATACGCAGTATTTT
clone_size: NA; v_call: TRBV11-2; j_call: TRBJ2-7; d_call: TRBD2; cdr3_aa: CASSRYGGEGGEQYF; cdr3_nt: TGTGCCAGCAGCCGGTATGGGGGGGAGGGAGGCGAGCAGTACTTC
clone_size: NA; v_call: TRBV2; j_call: TRBJ2-2; d_call: TRBD2; cdr3_aa: CASRGLYTGELFF; cdr3_nt: TGTGCCAGCAGGGGACTATACACCGGGGAGCTGTTTTTT
clone_size: NA; v_call: TRBV5-1; j_call: TRBJ2-7; d_call: TRBD1; cdr3_aa: CASSLRDRALPYEQYF; cdr3_nt: TGCGCCAGCAGCCTCCGGGACAGGGCGCTCCCCTACGAGCAGTACTTC
clone_size: NA; v_call: TRBV28; j_call: TRBJ1-1; d_call: NA; cdr3_aa: CASSLGLTEAFF; cdr3_nt: TGTGCCAGCAGTTTAGGACTAACTGAAGCTTTCTTT
clone_size: NA; v_call: TRBV27; j_call: TRBJ2-7; d_call: NA; cdr3_aa: CASSLQGSSYEQYF; cdr3_nt: TGTGCCAGCAGTTTACAGGGGTCTTCCTACGAGCAGTACTTC
clone_size: NA; v_call: TRBV27; j_call: TRBJ1-2; d_call: TRBD1; cdr3_aa: CASSPKDRTSYGYTF; cdr3_nt: TGTGCCAGCAGTCCAAAGGACAGGACAAGCTATGGCTACACCTTC
clone_size: NA; v_call: TRBV29-1; j_call: TRBJ2-1; d_call: NA; cdr3_aa: CSVAGQREESSYNEQFF; cdr3_nt: TGCAGCGTTGCAGGACAGAGAGAGGAAAGCTCCTACAATGAGCAGTTCTTC
clone_size: NA; v_call: TRBV6-1; j_call: TRBJ1-1; d_call: TRBD1; cdr3_aa: CASSDYRGDTEAFF; cdr3_nt: TGTGCCAGCAGTGATTACAGGGGGGACACTGAAGCTTTCTTT
clone_size: NA; v_call: TRBV19; j_call: TRBJ2-4; d_call: TRBD2; cdr3_aa: CASSIVGVAGGGAKNIQYF; cdr3_nt: TGTGCCAGTAGTATAGTTGGAGTAGCGGGAGGAGGAGCCAAAAACATTCAGTACTTC
clone_size: NA; v_call: TRBV7-2; j_call: TRBJ2-7; d_call: TRBD1; cdr3_aa: CASSFNRGETYEQYF; cdr3_nt: TGTGCCAGCAGCTTTAACAGGGGAGAAACTTACGAGCAGTACTTC